The rows below give T cell receptor beta chains drawn from one sample of a study of Graves' ophthalmopathy and Graves' hyperthyroidism. Each CDR3 protein gets one entry after TCRdb re-called the multiplex PCR reads with MiXCR. The sample has hundreds of thousands of distinct CDR3 sequences; 22% are singletons. The sample was peripheral blood. The origin of the receptors is a woman aged 18-30 years with stable Graves' hyperthyroidism. Some clones in this sample may be carry-over from other donors' samples. The CDR3 runs from the conserved cysteine through the conserved F or W. D genes are given only for firm matches. For some rows the clone size is stated as once, few or many, or as a class when expanded; others skip it.

D gene: TRBD1
clone size: .
V gene: TRBV12-3/TRBV12-4
J gene: TRBJ2-7
CDR3 protein: CASKSGTVVDEQYF
CDR3 DNA: TGTGCCAGTAAGTCCGGGACAGTGGTGGACGAGCAGTACTTC

D gene: .
clone size: .
V gene: TRBV2
J gene: TRBJ2-5
CDR3 protein: CASSGDGGLETQYF
CDR3 DNA: TGTGCCAGCAGTGGGGACGGGGGGCTAGAGACCCAGTACTTC

D gene: .
clone size: many
V gene: TRBV2
J gene: TRBJ2-7
CDR3 protein: CASSWSSYEQYF
CDR3 DNA: TGTGCCAGCAGTTGGTCCTCCTACGAGCAGTACTTC

D gene: TRBD1
clone size: .
V gene: TRBV11-1
J gene: TRBJ1-1
CDR3 protein: CASSPGTGLQSTEASF
CDR3 DNA: TGTGCCAGCAGCCCCGGGACAGGGCTTCAAAGCACTGAAGCTTCCTTT

D gene: TRBD2
clone size: many
V gene: TRBV12-3/TRBV12-4
J gene: TRBJ2-2
CDR3 protein: CASSLTLRLAGPPGELFF
CDR3 DNA: TGTGCCAGCAGTTTAACCTTGCGGCTAGCGGGGCCCCCCGGGGAGCTGTTTTTT

D gene: .
clone size: few
V gene: TRBV19
J gene: TRBJ1-5
CDR3 protein: CASRGRNSNQPQHF
CDR3 DNA: TGTGCCAGTAGAGGCAGAAATAGCAATCAGCCCCAGCATTTT

D gene: .
clone size: .
V gene: TRBV27
J gene: TRBJ1-1
CDR3 protein: CASSFSTPPEAFF
CDR3 DNA: TGTGCCAGCAGTTTCAGTACCCCTCCTGAAGCTTTCTTT

D gene: .
clone size: many
V gene: TRBV7-2
J gene: TRBJ2-7
CDR3 protein: CASSLSDILLYEQYF
CDR3 DNA: TGTGCCAGCAGCTTATCAGATATACTCCTCTACGAGCAGTACTTC

D gene: TRBD2
clone size: .
V gene: TRBV11-2
J gene: TRBJ2-7
CDR3 protein: CASSASGRGGGASYEQYF
CDR3 DNA: TGTGCCAGCAGCGCCAGCGGGAGGGGAGGAGGAGCGTCCTACGAGCAGTACTTC

D gene: .
clone size: .
V gene: TRBV28
J gene: TRBJ2-7
CDR3 protein: CASSLTLGGDTHNF
CDR3 DNA: TGTGCCAGCAGCCTAACCCTTGGTGGGGATACACATAACTTC

D gene: .
clone size: .
V gene: TRBV11-1
J gene: TRBJ1-1
CDR3 protein: CASSKAWGGRNTEAFF
CDR3 DNA: TGTGCCAGCAGCAAGGCGTGGGGGGGGCGGAACACTGAAGCTTTCTTT

D gene: .
clone size: many
V gene: TRBV9
J gene: TRBJ1-1
CDR3 protein: CASSAHTGTVNTEAFF
CDR3 DNA: TGTGCCAGCAGCGCCCACACCGGGACGGTGAACACTGAAGCTTTCTTT

D gene: .
clone size: .
V gene: TRBV7-2
J gene: TRBJ2-7
CDR3 protein: CASSLPQAYEQYF
CDR3 DNA: TGTGCCAGCAGCTTACCACAGGCCTACGAGCAGTACTTC

D gene: TRBD1
clone size: .
V gene: TRBV9
J gene: TRBJ2-2
CDR3 protein: CASSVPGTENTGELFF
CDR3 DNA: TGTGCCAGCAGCGTCCCCGGGACAGAGAACACCGGGGAGCTGTTTTTT

D gene: TRBD2
clone size: many
V gene: TRBV12-3/TRBV12-4
J gene: TRBJ2-7
CDR3 protein: CASSPTSGRGYEQYF
CDR3 DNA: TGTGCCAGCAGTCCGACTAGCGGGAGAGGTTACGAGCAGTACTTC

D gene: .
clone size: .
V gene: TRBV18
J gene: TRBJ1-1
CDR3 protein: CASSPTGLVWGGLDTEAFF
CDR3 DNA: TGTGCCAGCTCACCAACTGGCCTGGTCTGGGGAGGGCTGGACACTGAAGCTTTCTTT

D gene: TRBD1
clone size: .
V gene: TRBV9
J gene: TRBJ1-2
CDR3 protein: CASSVAGTGAATNYGYTF
CDR3 DNA: TGTGCCAGCAGCGTAGCCGGGACAGGGGCGGCGACTAACTATGGCTACACCTTC

D gene: TRBD2
clone size: .
V gene: TRBV20-1
J gene: TRBJ2-7
CDR3 protein: CSARGGLVGYEQYF
CDR3 DNA: TGCAGTGCTAGAGGGGGACTAGTGGGCTACGAGCAGTACTTC

D gene: .
clone size: many
V gene: TRBV11-2
J gene: TRBJ1-1
CDR3 protein: CASRRGGIAFF
CDR3 DNA: TGTGCCAGCCGCCGGGGGGGGATCGCTTTCTTT

D gene: .
clone size: .
V gene: TRBV27
J gene: TRBJ1-2
CDR3 protein: CASSPLDSTYGYTF
CDR3 DNA: TGTGCCAGCAGTCCCCTGGACAGCACTTATGGCTACACCTTC

D gene: .
clone size: few
V gene: TRBV2
J gene: TRBJ2-2
CDR3 protein: CASSERDRLLYTGELFF
CDR3 DNA: TGTGCCAGCAGTGAGCGGGACCGACTTTTGTACACCGGGGAGCTGTTTTTT

D gene: .
clone size: many
V gene: TRBV13
J gene: TRBJ1-1
CDR3 protein: CASSLVQGGEAFF
CDR3 DNA: TGTGCCAGCAGCTTAGTACAGGGAGGTGAAGCTTTCTTT

D gene: TRBD1
clone size: many
V gene: TRBV14
J gene: TRBJ2-7
CDR3 protein: CASSHTGAEQYF
CDR3 DNA: TGTGCCAGCAGCCACACAGGGGCCGAGCAGTACTTC

D gene: .
clone size: many
V gene: TRBV7-6
J gene: TRBJ1-2
CDR3 protein: CASSDIGIYGYTF
CDR3 DNA: TGTGCCAGCAGCGATATCGGGATCTATGGCTACACCTTC

D gene: .
clone size: few
V gene: TRBV11-1
J gene: TRBJ2-5
CDR3 protein: CASSLAIMTSLQETQYF
CDR3 DNA: TGTGCCAGCAGCTTAGCGATAATGACTTCGCTCCAAGAGACCCAGTACTTC

D gene: TRBD1
clone size: many
V gene: TRBV6-1
J gene: TRBJ2-4
CDR3 protein: CASSGTGPLRNIQYF
CDR3 DNA: TGTGCCAGCAGTGGGACAGGACCACTTCGGAACATTCAGTACTTC

D gene: .
clone size: .
V gene: TRBV5-6
J gene: TRBJ1-2
CDR3 protein: CASSSPGTSHGGYTF
CDR3 DNA: TGTGCCAGCAGCTCCCCCGGGACCTCCCATGGGGGCTACACCTTC